This T cell receptor beta chain originates from a study of cytomegalovirus exposure and HLA in healthy donors. This clone was seen a few times. Amplification used 60 Vbeta primers and 13 Jbeta primers. Sequencing was performed with immunoSEQ multiplex PCR; in TCRdb, only in-frame clones are kept and a portion is missing. The sample shows 90,000 to 140,000 clones, 65% to 80% of them seen only once. Per germline, CDR1 MRHNA and CDR2 SNTAGT. This CDR3 has 15 residues. Germline trimming cut 6 bases from V and 5 bases from J; bases unmatched to any gene: 8. The genes are TRBV6-4 and TRBJ2-1; TRBD2 agrees at 9 bases. The source material was PBMCs. This sequence originates from a male donor in good health and CMV-seronegative. The CDR3 sequence is CASSELAGANNEQFF. DNA for the CDR3: TGTGCCAGCAGCGAATTAGCGGGGGCGAACAATGAGCAGTTCTTC.